This T cell receptor (beta chain) was retrieved from a study of CD8 T cells in Susac syndrome. Reverse transcription of roughly 0.5 to 1 ug RNA was carried out with random hexamers. Amplification of TCR beta CDR3 across 54 Vbeta and 13 Jbeta was performed with immunoSEQ multiplex PCR. TCRdb reprocessed the immunoSEQ multiplex PCR reads with MiXCR, giving one entry per CDR3 protein. Of under 300,000 distinct CDR3 sequences listed, 90% to 96% are singletons. CDR1 is SGDLS and CDR2 is YYNGEE in the germline V gene. The CDR3 spans 14 residues. V lost 0 bases to trimming and J lost 4 bases, with 10 bases between them. Sequencing of TCR beta covered CD8+ and CD4+ T cells obtained from blood. Under recently defined diagnostic criteria, the patients with Susac syndrome qualified as having definite or probable disease. Negative isolation was applied to CD8+ and CD4+ T cells, and FACS enrichment was applied to TEMRA cells.

The source material was CD4+ T cells from PBMCs. This chain connects TRBV9 to TRBJ1-2; D might be TRBD1 (5 bases). The clonotype comes from a human donor with Susac syndrome. CDR3 region: CASSVDQDIYGYTF. Here the CDR3 DNA reads TGTGCCAGCAGCGTAGATCAGGACATCTATGGCTACACCTTC.